Following are 15 T cell receptor beta chains from one sample sequenced in a study of shared clonotypes between healthy human individuals. This table comes from immunoSEQ multiplex PCR, and its TCRdb copy is limited to in-frame clones, with some not included. In the table there are 630,000 or so clones, 95% to 98% of which are singletons. Naive CD8 cells, CD45RO-negative and positively selected for CCR7, excluded terminally differentiated effector memory CD45RA+ cells. Sequencing was carried out using naive CD8+ T cells sorted from blood. These TCRs come from a man aged 25-40 years in good health.

The chain uses TRBV28 and TRBJ1-2; D may be TRBD1 (5 bases). Per the germline V gene, CDR1 is MDHEN and CDR2 is SYDVKM. Trimming took 3 bases from V and 1 from J, leaving 12 bases between them. This CDR3 is 15 amino acids long. The CDR3 is CASSFEAGSNYGYTF. The CDR3 DNA reads as TGTGCCAGCAGTTTTGAGGCAGGGAGTAACTATGGCTACACCTTC.

The chain is built from TRBV9 and TRBJ1-4; D possibly corresponds to TRBD1 (5 bases). CDR1 SGDLS and CDR2 YYNGEE come from the germline V gene. The V and J ends lost 0 bases and 3 bases respectively, with 9 bases between them. The CDR3 is 15 residues long. This CDR3 is CASSVDPGSNEKLFF. In nucleotides, the CDR3 is TGTGCCAGCAGCGTAGACCCAGGGTCTAATGAAAAACTGTTTTTT.

The chain links TRBV28 to TRBJ1-1; no reliable D call. The V end was cut by 5 bases, the J end by 2 bases, with 15 bases between. This CDR3 has 15 residues. Looked up from germline, CDR1 is MDHEN and CDR2 is SYDVKM. This CDR3 reads CASSRGRWKNTEAFF. CDR3 bases: TGTGCCAGCAGTCGTGGACGATGGAAAAACACTGAAGCTTTCTTT.

This chain links TRBV7-9 with TRBJ2-7; D unresolved. The CDR3 totals 16 residues. Germline CDR1 SEHNR, CDR2 FQNEAQ (reference sequence). Trimming took off 5 bases at V and 0 bases at J, with 17 bases between the two ends. The CDR3 reads CASSHGGAAYSYEQYF. The DNA of the CDR3 is TGTGCCAGCAGCCACGGCGGAGCAGCCTACTCCTACGAGCAGTACTTC.

The chain recombines TRBV27 with TRBJ2-7; 12 positions agree with TRBD1. V lost 5 bases, J lost 6 bases, and 5 bases stayed unmatched. The length of the CDR3 is 14 residues. Germline CDR1 and CDR2: MNHEY and SMNVEV (reference sequence). The CDR3 nucleotides are TGTGCCAGCAGTCTGGGACAGGGGGCGGCCGAGCAGTACTTC. This gives the protein CASSLGQGAAEQYF.

V is TRBV9 and J is TRBJ2-7; 7 bases are a match to TRBD1. The germline V gene encodes CDR1 SGDLS and CDR2 YYNGEE. The J segment lost 4 bases and the V segment lost 0 bases, leaving 4 bases of the junction unmatched. The length of the CDR3 is 14 residues. The CDR3 spells CASSVEGGQYEQYF. CDR3 nucleotides: TGTGCCAGCAGCGTAGAAGGGGGCCAGTACGAGCAGTACTTC.

As to this clone: At one end, the junction sequence differs from germline, possibly due to a read error. The identical CDR3 is also encoded by other nucleotide sequences in the sample. The rearrangement joins TRBV9 to TRBJ2-1; possibly TRBD2 for D (6 bases). Germline CDR1 is SGDLS and CDR2 is YYNGEE. The CDR3 has 13 residues. The CDR3 nucleotides are TGTGCCAGTAGCGGCTCTTCCTACAATGAGCAGTTCTTC. Translating gives CASSGSSYNEQFF. Looking up the rest from reference TRBV9 and TRBJ2-1 gives the full variable domain: DSGVTQTPKHLITATGQRVTLRCSPRSGDLSVYWYQQSLDQGLQFLIQYYNGEERAKGNILERFSAQQFPDLHSELNLSSLELGDSALYFCASSGSSYNEQFFGPGTRLTVL.

The J gene is TRBJ2-7, the V gene TRBV7-8; 8 bases match TRBD1. The V and J ends lost 3 bases and 2 bases, in that order; junction bases with no gene match: 6. CDR3 length: 15 amino acids. The V gene's germline CDR1 is SGHVS and CDR2 FQNEAQ. This CDR3 is CASSLRTGQPYEQYF. The DNA for the CDR3 is TGTGCCAGCAGCTTGAGGACAGGGCAGCCCTACGAGCAGTACTTC.

The rearrangement joins TRBV9 to TRBJ2-1, with 11 nucleotides matching TRBD1. The germline CDR1 and CDR2 sequences are SGDLS and YYNGEE. The CDR3 is 17 amino acids. Losses at the gene ends were 3 bases for V and 3 bases for J; bases not matched to a gene: 8. The CDR3 region is CASSGTGGAANYNEQFF. Here the CDR3 DNA reads TGTGCCAGCAGCGGGACAGGGGGCGCGGCGAACTACAATGAGCAGTTCTTC.

The gene calls are TRBV30 and TRBJ2-3, with TRBD1 matching 7 bases. This CDR3 has 14 amino acids. V was pared by 3 bases and J by 5 bases, with 8 bases of the junction left unmatched. Germline values: CDR1 GTSNPN, CDR2 SVGIG (reference sequence). CDR3 sequence: CAWRDRDRGDTQYF. The CDR3 bases are TGTGCCTGGAGAGACAGGGACCGCGGAGATACGCAGTATTTT. Using reference TRBV30 and TRBJ2-3 for the parts outside the CDR3, the full variable domain is SQTIHQWPATLVQPVGSPLSLECTVEGTSNPNLYWYRQAAGRGLQLLFYSVGIGQISSEVPQNLSASRPQDRQFILSSKKLLLSDSGFYLCAWRDRDRGDTQYFGPGTRLTVL.

The V gene is TRBV4-1, the J gene TRBJ2-3, with 10 bases matching TRBD2. J was trimmed by 0 bases and V by 4 bases; bases with no gene match: 4. This CDR3 contains 16 residues. Germline-derived CDR1 and CDR2 are MGHRA and YSYEKL. CDR3 region: CASSPQLAGSTDTQYF. The CDR3 nucleotides are TGCGCCAGCAGCCCCCAACTAGCGGGGAGCACAGATACGCAGTATTTT.

The J gene is TRBJ2-1, the V gene TRBV29-1; 13 nucleotides line up with TRBD2. This CDR3 spans 14 amino acids. The J segment lost 6 bases and the V segment lost 4 bases, leaving 3 bases of the junction unmatched. Germline CDR1 reads SQVTM; CDR2 reads ANQGSEA. The CDR3 sequence is CSVGGLAGANEQFF. CDR3 DNA sequence: TGCAGCGTTGGCGGACTAGCGGGAGCCAATGAGCAGTTCTTC.

The CDR3 spells CASSYLGGDYEQYF. The CDR3 bases are TGTGCCAGCAGTTACTTGGGGGGGGACTACGAGCAGTACTTC. This chain links TRBV6-5 with TRBJ2-7, with 7 bases fitting TRBD2. Germline-derived CDR1 and CDR2 are MNHEY and SVGAGI. Trimming cost V 1 base and J 3 bases; bases outside gene matches: 3. This CDR3 region has 14 residues.

The chain couples TRBV28 to TRBJ2-7, with 15 positions matching TRBD2. Germline assignment: CDR1 MDHEN and CDR2 SYDVKM. J was trimmed by 0 bases and V by 6 bases; bases with no gene match: 9. The CDR3 is 18 residues long. The CDR3 loop is CASRTLRGLAGGSYEQYF. In DNA, the CDR3 is TGTGCCAGCAGGACGCTCCGGGGACTAGCGGGGGGCTCCTACGAGCAGTACTTC.

This chain links TRBV29-1 with TRBJ1-1; 7 positions match TRBD1. From germline, CDR1 is SQVTM and CDR2 ANQGSEA. Trimming at V came to 4 bases and at J to 0 bases, leaving 8 bases not matched to a gene. The CDR3 contains 15 residues. CDR3 DNA: TGCAGCGTTGCGGGGACAGACGCTTTGAACACTGAAGCTTTCTTT. This translates into CSVAGTDALNTEAFF.